This T cell receptor beta chain was retrieved from a study of cytomegalovirus exposure and HLA in healthy donors. Study findings and constraints: Donors were assumed by presence/absence analyses to have roughly uniform sequencing depth. In most subjects, TCR beta sequences reportedly gave accurate predictions of HLA-A and HLA-B alleles.

PCR used 60 Vbeta primers and 13 Jbeta primers. Generated by immunoSEQ multiplex PCR, the TCRdb table keeps only in-frame clones and is missing some. Of some 130,000 clones in the sample, approximately 78% were seen once. In regard to this clone: Its cognate antigen is unknown.

V was shortened by 4 bases and J by 3 bases, with 14 bases between the two germline ends. Germline V lookup: CDR1 SGHRS, CDR2 YFSETQ. The CDR3 totals 15 residues. The clonotype originates from a female donor in good health and CMV-seronegative. The specimen sequenced was PBMCs. The chain joins TRBV5-1 to TRBJ2-1; TRBD2 is a possible D gene (6 bases). CDR3 coding DNA: TGCGCCAGCAGCCCCCGACTAGAAGGCTACAATGAGCAGTTCTTC. Amino acids: CASSPRLEGYNEQFF.